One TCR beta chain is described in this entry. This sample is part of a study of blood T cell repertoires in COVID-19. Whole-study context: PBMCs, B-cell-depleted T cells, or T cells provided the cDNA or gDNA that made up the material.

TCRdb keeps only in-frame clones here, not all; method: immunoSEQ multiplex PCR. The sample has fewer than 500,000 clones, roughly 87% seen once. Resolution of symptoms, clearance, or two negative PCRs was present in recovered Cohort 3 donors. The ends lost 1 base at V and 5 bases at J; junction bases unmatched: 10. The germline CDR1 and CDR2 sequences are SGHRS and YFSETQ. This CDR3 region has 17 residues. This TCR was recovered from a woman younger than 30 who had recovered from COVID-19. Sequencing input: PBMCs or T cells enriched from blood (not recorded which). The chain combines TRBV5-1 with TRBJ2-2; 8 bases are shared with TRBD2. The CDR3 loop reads CASSLSRGGPSTGELFF. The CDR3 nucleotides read TGCGCCAGCAGCTTGAGCCGCGGGGGGCCCTCAACCGGGGAGCTGTTTTTT.